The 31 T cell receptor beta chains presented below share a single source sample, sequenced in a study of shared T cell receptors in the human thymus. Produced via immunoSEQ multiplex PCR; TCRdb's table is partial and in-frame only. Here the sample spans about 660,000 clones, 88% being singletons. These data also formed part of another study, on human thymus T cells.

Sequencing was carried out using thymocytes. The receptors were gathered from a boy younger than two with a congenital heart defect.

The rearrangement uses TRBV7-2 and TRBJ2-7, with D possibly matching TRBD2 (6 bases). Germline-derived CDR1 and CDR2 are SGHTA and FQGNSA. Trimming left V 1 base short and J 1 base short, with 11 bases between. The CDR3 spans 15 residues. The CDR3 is CASSLVRGRSYEQYF. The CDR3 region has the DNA TGTGCCAGCAGCTTAGTGCGGGGCCGGTCCTACGAGCAGTACTTC.

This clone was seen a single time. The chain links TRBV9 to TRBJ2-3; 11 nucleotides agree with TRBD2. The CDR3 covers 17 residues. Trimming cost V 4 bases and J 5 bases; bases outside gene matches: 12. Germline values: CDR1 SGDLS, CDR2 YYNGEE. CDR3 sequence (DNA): TGTGCCAGCAGCCCCAAAGTTAGCGGGAGGGCCGTAGATACGCAGTATTTT. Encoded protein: CASSPKVSGRAVDTQYF.

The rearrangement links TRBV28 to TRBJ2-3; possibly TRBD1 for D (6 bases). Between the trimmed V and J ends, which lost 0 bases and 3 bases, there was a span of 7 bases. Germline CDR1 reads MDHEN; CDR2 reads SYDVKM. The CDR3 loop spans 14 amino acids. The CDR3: CASSLWDRTDTQYF. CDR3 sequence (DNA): TGTGCCAGCAGTTTATGGGACAGAACAGATACGCAGTATTTT.

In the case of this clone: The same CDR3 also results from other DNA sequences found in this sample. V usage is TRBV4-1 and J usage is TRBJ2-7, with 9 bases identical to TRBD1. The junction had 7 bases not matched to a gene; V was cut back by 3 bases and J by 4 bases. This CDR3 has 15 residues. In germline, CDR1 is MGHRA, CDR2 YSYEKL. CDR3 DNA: TGCGCCAGCAGCCAGGCCGGGACAGGGACTTACGAGCAGTACTTC. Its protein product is CASSQAGTGTYEQYF.

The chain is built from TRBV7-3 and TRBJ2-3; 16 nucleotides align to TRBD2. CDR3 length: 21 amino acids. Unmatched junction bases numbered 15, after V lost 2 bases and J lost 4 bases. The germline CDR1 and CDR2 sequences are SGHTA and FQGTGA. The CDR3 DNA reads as TGTGCCAGCAGCTTAGATGGGTCGGGGACTAGCGGGAGGGCCCCCCCAGATACGCAGTATTTT. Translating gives CASSLDGSGTSGRAPPDTQYF.

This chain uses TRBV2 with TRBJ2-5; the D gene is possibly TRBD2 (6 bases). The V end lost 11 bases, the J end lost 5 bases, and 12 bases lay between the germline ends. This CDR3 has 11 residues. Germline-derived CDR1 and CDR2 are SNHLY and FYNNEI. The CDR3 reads CALGGSETQYF. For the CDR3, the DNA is TGTGCCCTAGGAGGGTCGGAGACCCAGTACTTC.

The CDR3: CASGTAGGWQYF. CDR3 bases: TGTGCCAGCGGGACCGCGGGGGGGTGGCAGTACTTC. The rearrangement joins TRBV27 to TRBJ2-7, with 9 bases fitting TRBD2. There are 12 residues in the CDR3. Germline V gives CDR1 MNHEY, CDR2 SMNVEV (reference sequence). Trimming at V came to 8 bases and at J to 9 bases, leaving 8 bases not matched to a gene.

CDR3 amino acids: CASSVRDRDSYEQYF. CDR3 bases: TGTGCCAGCAGTGTCCGGGACAGGGACTCCTACGAGCAGTACTTC. The V call is TRBV6-1, the J call TRBJ2-7; 9 bases are shared with TRBD1. Germline V gene lookup returns CDR1 MNHNS and CDR2 SASEGT. This CDR3 is built from 15 residues. After removal of 4 bases from V and 0 bases from J, the junction contained 4 bases not matched to a gene.

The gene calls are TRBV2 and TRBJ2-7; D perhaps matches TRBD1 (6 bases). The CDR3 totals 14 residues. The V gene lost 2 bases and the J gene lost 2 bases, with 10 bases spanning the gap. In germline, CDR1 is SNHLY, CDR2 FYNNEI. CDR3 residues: CASSESDSPYEQYF. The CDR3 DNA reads TGTGCCAGCAGTGAATCGGACAGTCCCTACGAGCAGTACTTC.

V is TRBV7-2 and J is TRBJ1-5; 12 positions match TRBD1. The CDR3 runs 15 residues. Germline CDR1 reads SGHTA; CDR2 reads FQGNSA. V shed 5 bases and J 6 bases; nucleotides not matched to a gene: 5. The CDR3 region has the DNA TGTGCCAGCAGCCGGGACAGGGGGCAGGGTCAGCCCCAGCATTTT. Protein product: CASSRDRGQGQPQHF.

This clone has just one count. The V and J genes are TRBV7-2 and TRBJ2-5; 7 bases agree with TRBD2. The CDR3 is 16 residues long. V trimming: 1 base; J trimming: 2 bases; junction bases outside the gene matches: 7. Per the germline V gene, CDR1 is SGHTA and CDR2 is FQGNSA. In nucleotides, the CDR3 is TGTGCCAGCAGCTTAGGCCTGCGGGAGTGGCAAGAGACCCAGTACTTC. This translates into CASSLGLREWQETQYF.

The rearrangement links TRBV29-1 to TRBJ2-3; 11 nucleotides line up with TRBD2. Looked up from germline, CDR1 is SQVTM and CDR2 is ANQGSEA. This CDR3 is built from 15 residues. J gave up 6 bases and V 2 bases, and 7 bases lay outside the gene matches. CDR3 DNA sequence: TGCAGCGTTGAATGTAGCGGGAGGGCAGAGGATACGCAGTATTTT. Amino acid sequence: CSVECSGRAEDTQYF.

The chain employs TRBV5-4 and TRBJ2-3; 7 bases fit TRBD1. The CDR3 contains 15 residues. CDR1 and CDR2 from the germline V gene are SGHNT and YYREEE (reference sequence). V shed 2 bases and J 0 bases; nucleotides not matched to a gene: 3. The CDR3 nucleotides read TGTGCCAGCAGCTTAGGACAGGCTAGCACAGATACGCAGTATTTT. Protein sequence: CASSLGQASTDTQYF.

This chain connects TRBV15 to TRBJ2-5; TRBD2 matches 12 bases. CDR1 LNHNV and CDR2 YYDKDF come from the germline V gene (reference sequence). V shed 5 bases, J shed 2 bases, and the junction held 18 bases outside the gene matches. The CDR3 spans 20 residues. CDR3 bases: TGTGCCACCAGCGGGGAGCTAGCGGGAGGGGAGGTCCGGGCTCAAGAGACCCAGTACTTC. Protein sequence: CATSGELAGGEVRAQETQYF.

The DNA of the CDR3 is TGTGCCAGCAGCAGACCGGACTGGCCAAGCGTAAGCTCCTACAATGAGCAGTTCTTC. As protein: CASSRPDWPSVSSYNEQFF. The chain couples TRBV5-4 to TRBJ2-1, with a possible D match to TRBD2 (5 bases). Trimming removed 4 bases from V and 0 bases from J, with 23 bases in between. The CDR3 loop spans 19 amino acids. Germline V lookup: CDR1 SGHNT, CDR2 YYREEE (reference sequence). The whole variable domain, filled in from reference TRBV5-4 and TRBJ2-1, reads ETGVTQSPTHLIKTRGQQVTLRCSSQSGHNTVSWYQQALGQGPQFIFQYYREEENGRGNFPPRFSGLQFPNYSSELNVNALELDDSALYLCASSRPDWPSVSSYNEQFFGPGTRLTVL.

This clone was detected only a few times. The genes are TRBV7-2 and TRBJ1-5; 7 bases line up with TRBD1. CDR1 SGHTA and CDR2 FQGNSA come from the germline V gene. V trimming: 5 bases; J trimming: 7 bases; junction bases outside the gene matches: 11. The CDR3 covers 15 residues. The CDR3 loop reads CASSLDRACLQPQHF. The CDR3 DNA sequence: TGTGCCAGCAGCCTTGACAGGGCGTGTTTACAGCCCCAGCATTTT.

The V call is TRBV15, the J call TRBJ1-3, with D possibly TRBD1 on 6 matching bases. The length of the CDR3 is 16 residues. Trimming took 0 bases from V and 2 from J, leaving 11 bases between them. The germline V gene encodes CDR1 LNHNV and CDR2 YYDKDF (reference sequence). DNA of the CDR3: TGTGCCACCAGCAGAGATAAAGGACAGCCTGGAAACACCATATATTTT. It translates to CATSRDKGQPGNTIYF.

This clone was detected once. CDR3 nucleotides: TGCGCCAGCAGCTTAGATCAGACCTACGAGCAGTACTTC. Translated, it gives CASSLDQTYEQYF. V is TRBV5-1 and J is TRBJ2-7; unclear D gene. The CDR3 has 13 amino acids. V shed 2 bases and J shed 2 bases, with 8 bases lying between them. Looked up from germline, CDR1 is SGHRS and CDR2 is YFSETQ.

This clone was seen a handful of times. DNA of the CDR3: TGTGCCAGCAGTTTGATAGCGGGAAGGGAGCAGTACTTC. Its translation: CASSLIAGREQYF. V and J are TRBV27 and TRBJ2-7, with TRBD2 identical over 8 bases. The germline V gene encodes CDR1 MNHEY and CDR2 SMNVEV (reference sequence). V shed 3 bases and J 7 bases; nucleotides not matched to a gene: 5. The length of the CDR3 is 13 residues.

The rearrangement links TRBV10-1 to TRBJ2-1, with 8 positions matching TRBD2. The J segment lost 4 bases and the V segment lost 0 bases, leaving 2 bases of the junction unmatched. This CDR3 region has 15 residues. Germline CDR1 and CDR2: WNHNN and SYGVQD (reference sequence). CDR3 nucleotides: TGCGCCAGCAGTGAGTCGCCTAGCGGGTACAATGAGCAGTTCTTC. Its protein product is CASSESPSGYNEQFF.

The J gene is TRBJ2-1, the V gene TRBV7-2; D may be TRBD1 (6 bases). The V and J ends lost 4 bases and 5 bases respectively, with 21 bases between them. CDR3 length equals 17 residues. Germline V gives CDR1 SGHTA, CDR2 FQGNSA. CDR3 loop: CASSSDRTEESDNEQFF. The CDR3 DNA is TGTGCCAGCAGCTCTGACCGGACAGAGGAGAGTGACAATGAGCAGTTCTTC.

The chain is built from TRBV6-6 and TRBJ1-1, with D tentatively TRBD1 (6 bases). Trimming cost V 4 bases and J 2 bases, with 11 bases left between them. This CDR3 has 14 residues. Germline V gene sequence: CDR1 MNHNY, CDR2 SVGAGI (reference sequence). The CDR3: CASSLGQRNTEAFF. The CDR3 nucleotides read TGTGCCAGCAGTTTAGGACAGAGAAACACTGAAGCTTTCTTT.

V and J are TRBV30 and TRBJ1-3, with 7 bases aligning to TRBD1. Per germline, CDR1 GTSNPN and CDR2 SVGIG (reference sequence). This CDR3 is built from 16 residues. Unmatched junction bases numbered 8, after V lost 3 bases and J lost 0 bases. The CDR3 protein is CAWRRTGPSSGNTIYF. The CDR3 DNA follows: TGTGCCTGGAGACGGACAGGCCCGAGCTCTGGAAACACCATATATTTT. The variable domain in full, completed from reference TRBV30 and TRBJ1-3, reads SQTIHQWPATLVQPVGSPLSLECTVEGTSNPNLYWYRQAAGRGLQLLFYSVGIGQISSEVPQNLSASRPQDRQFILSSKKLLLSDSGFYLCAWRRTGPSSGNTIYFGEGSWLTVV.

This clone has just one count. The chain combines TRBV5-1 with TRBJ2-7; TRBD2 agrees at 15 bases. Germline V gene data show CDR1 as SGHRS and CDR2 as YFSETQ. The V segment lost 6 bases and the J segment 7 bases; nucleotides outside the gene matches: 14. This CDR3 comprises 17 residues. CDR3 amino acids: CASTLRGLAGGPGEQYF. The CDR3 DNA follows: TGCGCCAGCACCCTCCGAGGACTAGCGGGAGGGCCTGGAGAGCAGTACTTC.

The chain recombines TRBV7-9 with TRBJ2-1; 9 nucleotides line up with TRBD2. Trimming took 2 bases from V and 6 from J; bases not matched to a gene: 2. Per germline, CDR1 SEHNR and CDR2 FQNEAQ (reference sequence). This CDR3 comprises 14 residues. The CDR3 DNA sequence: TGTGCCAGCAGCTTAAGCGGGAGGTTCAATGAGCAGTTCTTC. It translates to CASSLSGRFNEQFF.

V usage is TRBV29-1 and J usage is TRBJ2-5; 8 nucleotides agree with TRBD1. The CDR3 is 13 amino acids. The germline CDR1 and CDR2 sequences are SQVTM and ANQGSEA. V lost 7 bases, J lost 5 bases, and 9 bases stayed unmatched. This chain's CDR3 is CSADRGPGETQYF. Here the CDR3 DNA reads TGCAGCGCCGACAGGGGCCCGGGGGAGACCCAGTACTTC.

The CDR3 DNA reads as TGCGCCAGCAGCTTCCGACAGGGGATCGGACTAGCGGACCCTTACAATGAGCAGTTCTTC. Translated: CASSFRQGIGLADPYNEQFF. The chain links TRBV5-1 to TRBJ2-1; 10 bases align to TRBD2. The germline V gene has CDR1 SGHRS and CDR2 YFSETQ. The CDR3 is 20 amino acids. V trimming: 2 bases; J trimming: 4 bases; junction bases outside the gene matches: 18.

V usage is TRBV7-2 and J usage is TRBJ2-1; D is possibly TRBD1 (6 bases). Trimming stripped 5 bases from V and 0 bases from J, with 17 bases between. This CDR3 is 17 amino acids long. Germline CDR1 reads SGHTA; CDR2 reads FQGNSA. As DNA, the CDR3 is TGTGCCAGCAGCGTCTCACAGGGTAGGAGCTCCTACAATGAGCAGTTCTTC. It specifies CASSVSQGRSSYNEQFF.

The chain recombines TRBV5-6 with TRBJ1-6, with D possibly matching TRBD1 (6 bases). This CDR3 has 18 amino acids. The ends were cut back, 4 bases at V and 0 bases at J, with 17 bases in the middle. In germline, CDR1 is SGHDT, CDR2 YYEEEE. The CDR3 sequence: CASSRDTSGSSYNSPLHF. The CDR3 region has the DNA TGTGCCAGCAGCCGGGACACCTCGGGAAGCTCCTATAATTCACCCCTCCACTTT. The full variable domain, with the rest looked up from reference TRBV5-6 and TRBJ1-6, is DAGVTQSPTHLIKTRGQQVTLRCSPKSGHDTVSWYQQALGQGPQFIFQYYEEEERQRGNFPDRFSGHQFPNYSSELNVNALLLGDSALYLCASSRDTSGSSYNSPLHFGNGTRLTVT.

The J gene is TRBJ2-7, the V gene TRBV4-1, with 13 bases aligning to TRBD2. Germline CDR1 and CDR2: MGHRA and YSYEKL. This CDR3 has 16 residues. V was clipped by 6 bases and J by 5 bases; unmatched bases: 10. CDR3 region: CASRLTSGRAGDEQYF. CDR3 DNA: TGCGCCAGCAGACTTACTAGCGGGAGGGCCGGGGACGAGCAGTACTTC.

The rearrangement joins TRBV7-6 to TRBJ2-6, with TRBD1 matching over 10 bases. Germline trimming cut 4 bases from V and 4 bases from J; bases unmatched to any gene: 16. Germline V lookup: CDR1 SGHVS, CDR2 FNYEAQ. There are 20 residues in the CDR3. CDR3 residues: CASSSKHGTGVSGGANVLTF. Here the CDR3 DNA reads TGTGCCAGCAGCTCAAAACACGGGACAGGGGTTAGTGGAGGGGCCAACGTCCTGACTTTC.